This T cell receptor (beta chain) was obtained from a study of blood T cell repertoires in COVID-19. This clone occurred a few times. The CDR3 runs to 15 residues. Trimming cost V 2 bases and J 3 bases; bases outside gene matches: 3. From germline, CDR1 is MNHEY and CDR2 SVGAGI. Clones were sequenced by immunoSEQ multiplex PCR, and TCRdb holds only the in-frame ones, with some missing. The sample has roughly 280,000 clones; approximately 90% are singletons. This chain uses TRBV6-5 with TRBJ2-3; 9 positions match TRBD1. The receptor was derived from a woman in her 30s with acute COVID-19. What was sequenced was PBMCs or T cells enriched from blood (not recorded which). CDR3 loop: CASSYGTGMTDTQYF. The DNA for the CDR3 is TGTGCCAGCAGTTACGGGACAGGGATGACAGATACGCAGTATTTT.